These T cell receptor beta chains were read from a single sample in a study of cytomegalovirus exposure and HLA in healthy donors. Sequencing was performed with immunoSEQ multiplex PCR; in TCRdb, only in-frame clones are kept and a portion is missing. Recorded for this sample: 120,000 to 150,000 clones. Sequenced: PBMCs. These receptor sequences come from a woman aged 45-65 years in good health and CMV-seronegative. Both conserved end residues are part of each CDR3. The D gene is left open where the match is weak.

d_call	v_call	j_call	cdr3_nt	cdr3_aa
.	TRBV2	TRBJ2-7	TGTGCCAGCAGAGTAAATCTAGCACCCTACGAGCAGTACTTC	CASRVNLAPYEQYF
.	TRBV30	TRBJ1-4	TGTGCCTGTCGAGGGTCAACTAATGAAAAACTGTTTTTT	CACRGSTNEKLFF
.	TRBV11-2	TRBJ2-3	TGTGCCAGCAGCTACCCTCCGTGGGCTGATACGCAGTATTTT	CASSYPPWADTQYF
TRBD2	TRBV29-1	TRBJ2-7	TGCAGCGTTGGTAGCGGGGGGTTCCCCTACGAGCAGTACTTC	CSVGSGGFPYEQYF
TRBD1	TRBV6-1	TRBJ1-5	TGTGCCAGCAGTGGACAGGGCGATCAGCCCCAGCATTTT	CASSGQGDQPQHF
TRBD1	TRBV9	TRBJ1-1	TGTGCCAGCAGCGTAATAGGGACAGGGAACACTGAAGCTTTCTTT	CASSVIGTGNTEAFF
.	TRBV4-1	TRBJ2-5	TGCGCCAGCAGCCAAGAAGGAAGGGGTTCCCTCCAAGAGACCCAGTACTTC	CASSQEGRGSLQETQYF
TRBD2	TRBV30	TRBJ2-7	TGTGCCTGGAGCCCTAGGGGAGCGGGGGGTTCCTACGAGCAGTACTTC	CAWSPRGAGGSYEQYF
.	TRBV15	TRBJ2-1	TGTGCCACCAGCACCACCCGGGACTCTCCTCGGGGTGAGCAGTTCTTC	CATSTTRDSPRGEQFF
.	TRBV9	TRBJ1-2	TGTGCCAGCAGCGGGACTAACAAAGGAGACTATGGCTACACCTTC	CASSGTNKGDYGYTF
.	TRBV27	TRBJ1-4	TGTGCCAGCAGCCTGCGGGGGGACCCGGCGGAAAAACTGTTTTTT	CASSLRGDPAEKLFF
.	TRBV6-1	TRBJ1-2	TGTGCCAGCAGTGACAGGGGCCATGGCTACACCTTC	CASSDRGHGYTF
TRBD1	TRBV27	TRBJ2-5	TGTGCCAGCAGTTTCCGACAGGGGGCGAAGGAGCAGTACTTC	CASSFRQGAKEQYF
TRBD2	TRBV25-1	TRBJ2-7	TGTGCCAGCAGTGAAGGAGCGGGAGGAAGGGAGCAGTACTTC	CASSEGAGGREQYF
.	TRBV15	TRBJ1-1	TGTGCCACCAGCAGAGACAGGACATTAGAAGCTTTCTTT	CATSRDRTLEAFF
TRBD2	TRBV5-1	TRBJ2-7	TGCGCCAGCAGCAGTAGCGGGGGGGCGTACGAGCAGTACTTC	CASSSSGGAYEQYF
.	TRBV4-1	TRBJ1-2	TGCGCCAGCAGCCAAGAACCAGGGAATTCCTATGGCTACACCTTC	CASSQEPGNSYGYTF
.	TRBV7-3	TRBJ1-1	TGTGCCAGCAGCCCCACCCGAGAGGGTCCTGAAGCTTTCTTT	CASSPTREGPEAFF
.	TRBV2	TRBJ1-2	TGTGCCAGCAGTGAACAGGGCGGGGTGGCTAACTATGGCTACACCTTC	CASSEQGGVANYGYTF
TRBD1	TRBV5-8	TRBJ2-7	TGTGCCAGCAGCCTAGGACAGGGTGTTCCCTACGAGCAGTACTTC	CASSLGQGVPYEQYF
.	TRBV5-6	TRBJ1-1	TGTGCCAGCAGCTTGTGGGGGAGGCACACTGAAGCTTTCTTT	CASSLWGRHTEAFF
TRBD1	TRBV28	TRBJ2-1	TGTGCCAGCAGCGGGGACAGGGGCTGGGACAATGAGCAGTTCTTC	CASSGDRGWDNEQFF
TRBD2	TRBV14	TRBJ2-1	TGTGCCAGCAGCCAGCTACCGGGACTAGGTGGCAATGAGCAGTTCTTC	CASSQLPGLGGNEQFF
.	TRBV7-6	TRBJ1-1	TGTGCCAGCAGCTTGGATAGGGGGAACACTGAAGCTTTCTTT	CASSLDRGNTEAFF
.	TRBV4-1	TRBJ2-4	TGCGCCAGCAGCCAGGGCCCCGCTGCCAAAAACATTCAGTACTTC	CASSQGPAAKNIQYF
.	TRBV9	TRBJ2-1	TGTGCCAGCAAGGGGGAAGGCGATGAGCAGTTCTTC	CASKGEGDEQFF
TRBD2	TRBV5-1	TRBJ2-7	TGCGCCAGCAGCGGGACTAGCGGGGCGCCGGACGAGCAGTACTTC	CASSGTSGAPDEQYF
.	TRBV5-1	TRBJ1-1	TGCGCCAGCAGTTCCGGGACATTGAACACTGAAGCTTTCTTT	CASSSGTLNTEAFF
TRBD1	TRBV7-2	TRBJ2-7	TGTGCCAGCAGCTTAGCGGGACAGGGCCACGAGCAGTACTTC	CASSLAGQGHEQYF
.	TRBV6-6	TRBJ1-2	TGTGCCAGCAGTTATTTACAGGGAGACCTTTCCTATGGCTACACCTTC	CASSYLQGDLSYGYTF
.	TRBV6-5	TRBJ1-2	TGTGCCAGCAGTTATAAACAGGACACGAGCTACACCTTC	CASSYKQDTSYTF
TRBD1	TRBV6-6	TRBJ1-2	TGTGCCAGCAGTTACTCGACAGGGGCGGCTGGCTACACCTTC	CASSYSTGAAGYTF
.	TRBV4-2	TRBJ2-2	TGTGCCAGCAGCCAAGATACTAATATGAACACCGGGGAGCTGTTTTTT	CASSQDTNMNTGELFF
TRBD1	TRBV28	TRBJ1-4	TGTGCCAGCAGAGGGACAGGGGGTAATGAAAAACTGTTTTTT	CASRGTGGNEKLFF
.	TRBV19	TRBJ1-1	TGTGCCAGTAGTATTTTGGGGGCGGGTGCCACTGAAGCTTTCTTT	CASSILGAGATEAFF
TRBD2	TRBV5-1	TRBJ2-5	TGCGCCAGCAGCCCCCCATTTGCGGGAGGACAAGAGACCCAGTACTTC	CASSPPFAGGQETQYF
.	TRBV28	TRBJ2-5	TGTGCCAGCAGTTTAGAGCCGCAGGTCCAAGAGACCCAGTACTTC	CASSLEPQVQETQYF
TRBD1	TRBV27	TRBJ2-7	TGTGCCAGCAGTTTAGCCCCGACAGGGTCCTACGAGCAGTACTTC	CASSLAPTGSYEQYF
TRBD1	TRBV2	TRBJ1-5	TGTGCCAGCAGTGACGAACAGGGGGGTCAGCCCCAGCATTTT	CASSDEQGGQPQHF
.	TRBV28	TRBJ1-5	TGTGCCAGCAGTTTATGGTTAAAGAGATATAGCAATCAGCCCCAGCATTTT	CASSLWLKRYSNQPQHF
.	TRBV2	TRBJ2-7	TGTGCCAGCAGGCTAGGTGAGCAGTACTTC	CASRLGEQYF